This T cell receptor (beta chain) was captured in a study of blood T cell repertoires in COVID-19. About the study: Collection of acute and convalescent COVID-19 samples took place in the United States, Italy and Spain. Sample material is recorded as cDNA or gDNA derived from T cells, B-cell-depleted T cells, or PBMCs.

In the authors' methods: How many nucleated cells were present was estimated from reference gene primer amplification. TCRdb keeps only in-frame clones here, not all; method: immunoSEQ multiplex PCR. Clone size and V and J calls were adopted from that table, with D and trimming inferred from the DNA. The sample carries some 150,000 clones, roughly 84% recorded once. Germline CDR1 MDHEN, CDR2 SYDVKM. The CDR3 spans 14 residues. The V and J ends lost 3 bases and 4 bases respectively, with 12 bases between them. The source is a middle-aged man with acute or convalescent COVID-19. Sequenced: peripheral blood. The chain is built from TRBV28 and TRBJ1-2; no reliable D call. CDR3 sequence (DNA): TGTGCCAGCAGTTTCCAAGGGAGCGGCTATGGCTACACCTTC. It specifies CASSFQGSGYGYTF.